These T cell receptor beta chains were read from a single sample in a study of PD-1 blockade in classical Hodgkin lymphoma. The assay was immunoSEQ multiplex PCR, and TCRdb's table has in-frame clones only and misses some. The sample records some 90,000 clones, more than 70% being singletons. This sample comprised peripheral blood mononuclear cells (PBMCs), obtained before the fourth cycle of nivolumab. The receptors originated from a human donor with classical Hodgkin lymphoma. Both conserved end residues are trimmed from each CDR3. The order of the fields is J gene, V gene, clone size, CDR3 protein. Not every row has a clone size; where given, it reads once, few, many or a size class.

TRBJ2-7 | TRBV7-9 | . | ASSPGLNEEQY
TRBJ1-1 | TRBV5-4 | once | AMGNIWGGTNTEAF
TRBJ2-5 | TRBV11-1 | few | ASSAGLAGEETQY
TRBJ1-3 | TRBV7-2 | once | ASSLGPAIGGNTIY
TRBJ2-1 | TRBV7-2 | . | ASSWNFRVSRSEQF
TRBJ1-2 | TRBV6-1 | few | ASSPRGNYGYT
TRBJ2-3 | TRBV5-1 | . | ASSLGGTSGDTQY
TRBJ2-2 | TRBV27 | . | ASSFLGRETGELF
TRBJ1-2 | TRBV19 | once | ASSIALRIMGGYT
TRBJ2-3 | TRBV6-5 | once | ASRVRGTDTQY
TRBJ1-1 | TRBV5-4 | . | ASSFSRGDTEAF
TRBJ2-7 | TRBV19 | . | ASSIGVFYEQY
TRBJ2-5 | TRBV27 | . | ASSPTREETQY